This T cell receptor beta chain appears in the sequencing data of a study of identical twins. Findings of the study overall: Possibly, invariant MAIT and iNKT cells partly confounded zero-insertion analyses.

The cDNA had a unique molecular identifier and a template-switch universal primer site. TCRdb passed the 5' RACE reads through MiXCR, listing each CDR3 protein once. The data show under 900,000 distinct CDR3 sequences, with 18% seen just once and about an eighth held by the top ten. Concerning this clonotype itself: Its antigen is undetermined.

The CDR3 consists of 15 residues. Deletions cut 1 base from V and 4 bases from J, with 11 bases between. Germline-derived CDR1 and CDR2 are SGHRS and YFSETQ. These same records also appear under a second study, on T cells expressing NK-cell markers.

The TCR sequence derives from a woman aged 18-29 years in good health. Sequencing was performed on PBMCs. V gene TRBV5-1 combines with J gene TRBJ2-2; D uncertain. CDR3 in DNA: TGCGCCAGCAGCTTGCTGGTGGTCGGCACCGGGGAGCTGTTTTTT. This gives the protein CASSLLVVGTGELFF.